These 9 T cell receptor beta chains share one sample of origin, sequenced in a study of blood T cell repertoires in COVID-19. Only in-frame clones appear in the TCRdb table, and some are missing; sequencing was by immunoSEQ multiplex PCR. The sample yields tens of thousands of clones, 80% seen once. Sample: peripheral blood. The receptors here all came from a man aged 25-40 years with COVID-19, enrolled during active disease.

This chain uses TRBV5-1 with TRBJ2-7, with 11 bases aligning to TRBD2. Germline assignment: CDR1 SGHRS and CDR2 YFSETQ. The CDR3 totals 15 residues. V was clipped by 2 bases and J by 6 bases; unmatched bases: 7. The CDR3 nucleotides read TGCGCCAGCAGCTTACTAGCGGGAGCGGGCTCCGAGCAGTACTTC. Its protein is CASSLLAGAGSEQYF.

The chain carries TRBV9 and TRBJ2-1; the match to TRBD1 covers 12 bases. The CDR3 runs 15 residues. CDR1 is SGDLS, CDR2 YYNGEE, per germline. Unmatched junction bases numbered 5, after V lost 3 bases and J lost 7 bases. The DNA of the CDR3 is TGTGCCAGCAGCGCAGGGGGACAGGGGGCGAATGAGCAGTTCTTC. Translation: CASSAGGQGANEQFF.

Here the CDR3 reads CASSHFGGSSYNEQFF. The CDR3 DNA reads TGTGCCAGCAGCCATTTCGGCGGGAGCTCCTACAATGAGCAGTTCTTC. This sequence joins TRBV5-6 and TRBJ2-1; 7 bases are a match to TRBD2. CDR3 length: 16 amino acids. Germline assignment: CDR1 SGHDT and CDR2 YYEEEE. Losses at the gene ends were 4 bases for V and 0 bases for J; bases not matched to a gene: 7.

CDR3 protein: CASIPLAGGLYEQYF. The CDR3 DNA reads TGTGCCAGCATTCCCCTCGCGGGAGGGCTGTACGAGCAGTACTTC. The chain couples TRBV6-5 to TRBJ2-7; TRBD2 aligns across 9 bases. The CDR3 covers 15 residues. Germline loops: CDR1 MNHEY, CDR2 SVGAGI. The ends lost 7 bases at V and 4 bases at J; junction bases unmatched: 11.

CDR3 amino acids: CASSMDRSLGSTEAFF. The CDR3, as DNA: TGTGCCAGTAGTATGGACCGCTCCCTAGGGAGCACTGAAGCTTTCTTT. The chain combines TRBV19 with TRBJ1-1; D is unresolved. Germline V lookup: CDR1 LNHDA, CDR2 SQIVND (reference sequence). This CDR3 contains 16 residues. Trimming left V 3 bases short and J 4 bases short, with 18 bases between.

The rearrangement joins TRBV30 to TRBJ2-2; D possibly corresponds to TRBD1 (5 bases). Germline CDR1 and CDR2: GTSNPN and SVGIG (reference sequence). V was shortened by 4 bases and J by 1 base, with 13 bases between the two germline ends. The CDR3 has 15 residues. The CDR3 protein is CAWTLPDRNTGELFF. The DNA for the CDR3 is TGTGCCTGGACCCTACCCGACAGGAACACCGGGGAGCTGTTTTTT. Using reference TRBV30 and TRBJ2-2 for the parts outside the CDR3, the full variable domain is SQTIHQWPATLVQPVGSPLSLECTVEGTSNPNLYWYRQAAGRGLQLLFYSVGIGQISSEVPQNLSASRPQDRQFILSSKKLLLSDSGFYLCAWTLPDRNTGELFFGEGSRLTVL.

This clone appeared once. This CDR3 is CASSLRLAGGGDTQYF. The CDR3 DNA reads TGTGCCAGCAGCTTACGACTAGCGGGAGGTGGGGATACGCAGTATTTT. The rearrangement joins TRBV11-3 to TRBJ2-3, with 13 positions matching TRBD2. V shed 2 bases, J shed 6 bases, and the junction held 5 bases outside the gene matches. The CDR3 spans 16 residues. Germline-derived CDR1 and CDR2 are SGHNT and YENEEA.

The chain has TRBV29-1 and TRBJ1-1, with no clear D. The V gene's germline CDR1 is SQVTM and CDR2 ANQGSEA. V lost 0 bases to trimming and J lost 0 bases, with 5 bases between them. The CDR3 is 13 amino acids. Here the CDR3 reads CSVEDRMNTEAFF. The CDR3 bases are TGCAGCGTTGAAGATAGAATGAACACTGAAGCTTTCTTT.

The chain links TRBV4-1 to TRBJ2-7; D perhaps matches TRBD2 (6 bases). The ends were cut back, 4 bases at V and 5 bases at J, with 18 bases in the middle. Germline CDR1 MGHRA, CDR2 YSYEKL. The CDR3 has 15 amino acids. The CDR3 coding sequence is TGCGCCAGCAGCCCTCCGGGACTGCTAAGGGACGAGCAGTACTTC. Its protein product is CASSPPGLLRDEQYF.